One and the same sample provided the 10 T cell receptor beta chains below, sequenced in a study of T cells after yellow fever vaccination. From the 5' RACE reads, TCRdb called clonotypes with MiXCR, one entry per CDR3 protein. This sample has approximately 550,000 distinct CDR3 sequences, with about 19% found just once. This sample comprised PBMCs, obtained 15 days after the yellow fever booster vaccination. The receptors stem from a man aged 25-45 years who received the YFV17D yellow fever vaccine.

The rearrangement joins TRBV7-6 to TRBJ2-1, with 9 bases lining up with TRBD1. The trim removed 1 base at V and 2 bases at J, leaving 6 bases unmatched. This CDR3 has 17 amino acids. Germline V CDR1 and CDR2: SGHVS, FNYEAQ. CDR3 in amino acids: CASSLVSGTGTYNEQFF. DNA of the CDR3: TGTGCCAGCAGCTTAGTGTCCGGGACAGGGACCTACAATGAGCAGTTCTTC.

The chain combines TRBV5-1 with TRBJ1-1; no clear D. Germline values: CDR1 SGHRS, CDR2 YFSETQ. Trimming took 6 bases from V and 4 from J, leaving 13 bases between them. The CDR3 spans 13 residues. The CDR3 DNA reads as TGCGCCAGCACCCCGGGGAGTTCCACTGAAGCTTTCTTT. Its protein product is CASTPGSSTEAFF.

This clonotype was recorded a few times. The chain recombines TRBV5-1 with TRBJ1-1, with D unresolved. V was clipped by 4 bases and J by 10 bases, with 5 bases between them. Germline V gene lookup returns CDR1 SGHRS and CDR2 YFSETQ. CDR3 length equals 9 residues. CDR3 sequence: CASSQVAFF. The CDR3, as DNA: TGCGCCAGCAGCCAGGTAGCTTTCTTT.

The V gene is TRBV11-2, the J gene TRBJ2-1; 7 nucleotides line up with TRBD2. V shed 5 bases and J 4 bases; nucleotides not matched to a gene: 8. CDR3 size: 15 residues. Per the germline V gene, CDR1 is SGHAT and CDR2 is FQNNGV. The CDR3 loop reads CASSPLGGGYNEQFF. The CDR3 DNA follows: TGTGCCAGCAGCCCCTTGGGCGGGGGTTACAATGAGCAGTTCTTC. The whole variable domain, remainder taken from reference TRBV11-2 and TRBJ2-1, is EAGVAQSPRYKIIEKRQSVAFWCNPISGHATLYWYQQILGQGPKLLIQFQNNGVVDDSQLPKDRFSAERLKGVDSTLKIQPAKLEDSAVYLCASSPLGGGYNEQFFGPGTRLTVL.

This clonotype has only a few counts. This chain links TRBV4-3 with TRBJ1-5, with 9 nucleotides matching TRBD1. This CDR3 has 16 amino acids. CDR1 is LGHNA and CDR2 is YSLEER in the germline V gene. V lost 0 bases and J lost 6; bases outside the gene matches: 6. The CDR3 sequence: CASSQEWDRDSQPQHF. In nucleotides, the CDR3 is TGCGCCAGCAGCCAAGAATGGGACAGGGATTCTCAGCCCCAGCATTTT.

This clonotype was found a few times. The chain joins TRBV5-1 to TRBJ2-2; D call uncertain. From germline, CDR1 is SGHRS and CDR2 YFSETQ. The CDR3 has 13 amino acids. The V and J ends lost 2 bases and 11 bases respectively, with 13 bases between them. The CDR3 is CASSFGDRVELFF. DNA for the CDR3: TGCGCCAGCAGCTTTGGAGACCGGGTAGAGCTGTTTTTT.

The table lists this clonotype with a few counts. This chain links TRBV20-1 with TRBJ2-2, with TRBD2 matching 10 bases. The CDR3 totals 14 residues. After removal of 5 bases from V and 4 bases from J, the junction contained 4 bases not matched to a gene. CDR1 is DFQATT, CDR2 SNEGSKA, per germline (reference sequence). CDR3 DNA sequence: TGCAGTGCTTACTTAGCGGGAGGCACCGGGGAGCTGTTTTTT. As protein: CSAYLAGGTGELFF.

The chain couples TRBV27 to TRBJ2-5; 8 nucleotides agree with TRBD1. Looked up from germline, CDR1 is MNHEY and CDR2 is SMNVEV (reference sequence). V lost 5 bases and J lost 4; bases outside the gene matches: 9. The CDR3 runs 15 residues. DNA for the CDR3: TGTGCCAGCAGTCACGCAGGGGGCGGGCTAGAGACCCAGTACTTC. Its translation is CASSHAGGGLETQYF.

This clonotype has only a few counts. V usage is TRBV20-1 and J usage is TRBJ2-3; TRBD1 might be the D (5 bases). The CDR3 sequence is 13 residues long. Between the trimmed V and J ends, which lost 5 bases and 2 bases, there was a span of 11 bases. The germline gives CDR1 DFQATT, CDR2 SNEGSKA (reference sequence). The CDR3 spells CSAVPGATDTQYF. As DNA, the CDR3 is TGCAGTGCTGTACCTGGGGCCACAGATACGCAGTATTTT.

This clonotype was seen a handful of times. The chain's CDR3 is CASRGTATVYEQYF. The CDR3 DNA sequence: TGCGCCAGCAGGGGGACAGCCACGGTGTACGAGCAGTACTTC. The J gene is TRBJ2-7, the V gene TRBV10-2; 7 bases agree with TRBD1. Losses at the gene ends were 6 bases for V and 4 bases for J; bases not matched to a gene: 9. CDR3 length equals 14 residues. Germline loops: CDR1 WSHSY, CDR2 SAAADI.